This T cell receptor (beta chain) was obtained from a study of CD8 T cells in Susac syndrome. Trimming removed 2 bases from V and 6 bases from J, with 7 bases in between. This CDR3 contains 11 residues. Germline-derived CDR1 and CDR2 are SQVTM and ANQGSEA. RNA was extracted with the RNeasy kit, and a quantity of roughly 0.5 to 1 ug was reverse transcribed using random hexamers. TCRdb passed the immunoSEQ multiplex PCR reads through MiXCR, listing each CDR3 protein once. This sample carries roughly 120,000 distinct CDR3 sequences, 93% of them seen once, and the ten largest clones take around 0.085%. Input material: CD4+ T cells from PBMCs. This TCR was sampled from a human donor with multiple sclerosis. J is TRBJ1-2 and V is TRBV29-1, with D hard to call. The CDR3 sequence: CSVEKGNGYTF. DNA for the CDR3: TGCAGCGTTGAAAAGGGTAATGGCTACACCTTC.